The clone carrying this T cell receptor beta chain was seen a few times. This specimen comes from a study of patients and donors after allogeneic stem cell transplantation. TCRdb re-derived calls from the RT-PCR reads in MiXCR, one entry per CDR3 protein. The sample shows about a million distinct CDR3 sequences, about a sixth of them seen only once. Germline V lookup: CDR1 DFQATT, CDR2 SNEGSKA (reference sequence). V dropped 1 base and J dropped 1 base, with 17 bases sitting between them. CDR3 length: 17 residues. The sample consisted of blood, either unsorted or a sorted T cell fraction (not recorded which). The sequence was collected from a human donor who was either an allogeneic HSCT recipient or a stem cell or donor lymphocyte infusion donor (not recorded which). It is not recorded whose cells these are; they may come from a transplant donor. V is TRBV20-1 and J is TRBJ1-5; D gene uncertain. The CDR3 DNA reads TGCAGTGCTAGAGCATCCGGCCCCTCGGGGAGCAATCAGCCCCAGCATTTT. It encodes CSARASGPSGSNQPQHF.